A single sample is the source of the 24 T cell receptor beta chains below, sequenced in a study of OX40 agonist ivuxolimab in advanced cancers. Method: immunoSEQ multiplex PCR; TCRdb's copy keeps in-frame clones and lacks some. The table includes under 90,000 clones, around nine tenths detected once. Source: CD4+ or CD8+ T cells sorted from blood, taken in a trial of the OX40 agonist ivuxolimab. The receptors stem from an adult with an advanced solid tumor such as melanoma, head and neck, liver or kidney cancer.

This clone occurred a few times. The chain has TRBV27 and TRBJ2-7; 7 bases are a match to TRBD2. CDR1 and CDR2 (germline): MNHEY, SMNVEV (reference sequence). This CDR3 contains 15 residues. With 6 bases clipped from V and 5 bases from J, the junction kept 13 bases outside the gene matches. The CDR3 protein is CASSHPSGGKNEQYF. In nucleotides, the CDR3 is TGTGCCAGCAGCCATCCCTCGGGGGGAAAGAACGAGCAGTACTTC.

The chain links TRBV19 to TRBJ1-2; D is possibly TRBD1 (6 bases). Trimming left V 10 bases short and J 7 bases short, with 13 bases between. The CDR3 loop spans 11 amino acids. CDR1 LNHDA and CDR2 SQIVND come from the germline V gene (reference sequence). Here the CDR3 reads CAIEGVGGYTF. CDR3 in DNA: TGTGCCATTGAGGGGGTTGGTGGCTACACCTTC. The full variable domain, with the rest looked up from reference TRBV19 and TRBJ1-2, is DGGITQSPKYLFRKEGQNVTLSCEQNLNHDAMYWYRQDPGQGLRLIYYSQIVNDFQKGDIAEGYSVSREKKESFPLTVTSAQKNPTAFYLCAIEGVGGYTFGSGTRLTVV.

The chain has TRBV7-9 and TRBJ2-7; D is perhaps TRBD2 (5 bases). The CDR3 consists of 12 residues. The V and J ends lost 0 bases and 7 bases respectively, with 7 bases between them. Germline lookup yields CDR1 SEHNR and CDR2 FQNEAQ (reference sequence). The CDR3 region is CASSLAPGEQYF. In DNA form, the CDR3 reads TGTGCCAGCAGCTTAGCCCCGGGGGAGCAGTACTTC.

This clone was counted once. This chain joins TRBV19 and TRBJ1-5; TRBD1 agrees at 8 bases. J was trimmed by 3 bases and V by 5 bases; bases with no gene match: 15. Germline V gene sequence: CDR1 LNHDA, CDR2 SQIVND (reference sequence). The CDR3 runs to 18 residues. The CDR3 reads CASSGRIIGQGLNQPQHF. The CDR3, as DNA: TGTGCCAGTAGTGGCCGTATTATCGGACAGGGCCTCAATCAGCCCCAGCATTTT.

This chain joins TRBV6-1 and TRBJ1-1; tentatively, D is TRBD1 (5 bases). The CDR3 contains 15 residues. The germline V gene encodes CDR1 MNHNS and CDR2 SASEGT. V was cut by 1 base and J by 0 bases, with 9 bases left in between. Written as DNA, the CDR3 is TGTGCCAGCAGTGAAGAGGGCAGGGTGAACACTGAAGCTTTCTTT. Amino acid sequence: CASSEEGRVNTEAFF.

This rearrangement joins TRBV27 to TRBJ2-1; TRBD2 might be the D (6 bases). The V gene lost 2 bases and the J gene lost 5 bases, with 13 bases spanning the gap. This CDR3 is built from 15 residues. Germline V gene lookup returns CDR1 MNHEY and CDR2 SMNVEV (reference sequence). The chain's CDR3 is CASSLIVTRHNEQFF. CDR3 sequence (DNA): TGTGCCAGCAGTTTAATTGTGACTAGACACAATGAGCAGTTCTTC.

V usage is TRBV28 and J usage is TRBJ2-7; TRBD2 aligns across 8 bases. The CDR3 covers 15 residues. Germline assignment: CDR1 MDHEN and CDR2 SYDVKM. The V and J ends lost 6 bases and 2 bases, in that order; junction bases with no gene match: 9. As DNA, the CDR3 is TGTGCCAGCAGGGGTACTAGCGGTCATCCCTACGAGCAGTACTTC. Translating it yields CASRGTSGHPYEQYF. The full variable domain, rest sourced from reference TRBV28 and TRBJ2-7, is DVKVTQSSRYLVKRTGEKVFLECVQDMDHENMFWYRQDPGLGLRLIYFSYDVKMKEKGDIPEGYSVSREKKERFSLILESASTNQTSMYLCASRGTSGHPYEQYFGPGTRLTVT.

The rearrangement links TRBV7-2 to TRBJ2-7, with TRBD1 matching over 10 bases. The V and J ends lost 5 bases and 6 bases, in that order; junction bases with no gene match: 10. Germline values: CDR1 SGHTA, CDR2 FQGNSA. CDR3 size: 15 residues. This chain's CDR3 is CASSPGGDRGREQYF. As DNA, the CDR3 is TGTGCCAGCAGCCCAGGGGGCGACAGGGGGCGCGAGCAGTACTTC.

The chain joins TRBV19 to TRBJ2-6; D is unresolved. Trimming removed 3 bases at V and 2 bases at J, with 14 bases between. The CDR3 runs 17 residues. Per the germline V gene, CDR1 is LNHDA and CDR2 is SQIVND (reference sequence). The chain's CDR3 is CASSIRARRPGANVLTF. CDR3 nucleotides: TGTGCCAGTAGTATCCGGGCCAGGCGACCTGGGGCCAACGTCCTGACTTTC.

V gene TRBV14 combines with J gene TRBJ2-1, with 11 bases matching TRBD2. Germline V lookup: CDR1 SGHDN, CDR2 FVKESK. There are 20 residues in the CDR3. V shed 4 bases and J 0 bases; nucleotides not matched to a gene: 14. The CDR3: CASSRRLAGFMAGSYNEQFF. In DNA, the CDR3 is TGTGCCAGCAGCCGTAGACTAGCGGGATTCATGGCGGGCTCCTACAATGAGCAGTTCTTC.

The chain recombines TRBV2 with TRBJ2-3; TRBD2 matches 10 bases. The CDR3 is made up of 15 amino acids. J lost 4 bases, V lost 6 bases, and 7 bases had no gene match. Germline-derived CDR1 and CDR2 are SNHLY and FYNNEI. The CDR3 here is CASSALAGSADTQYF. CDR3 nucleotide sequence: TGTGCCAGCAGCGCACTAGCGGGATCGGCAGATACGCAGTATTTT.

The CDR3 region is CASSPPGSGRADEQYF. CDR3 DNA: TGTGCCAGCTCACCACCGGGTAGCGGGAGGGCCGACGAGCAGTACTTC. The J gene is TRBJ2-7, the V gene TRBV18, with 11 bases fitting TRBD2. There are 16 residues in the CDR3. In germline, CDR1 is KGHSH, CDR2 LQKENI. V trimming: 0 bases; J trimming: 5 bases; junction bases outside the gene matches: 6.

The rearrangement joins TRBV6-5 to TRBJ2-2; 8 bases agree with TRBD1. This CDR3 is 13 amino acids long. Per germline, CDR1 MNHEY and CDR2 SVGAGI. V was clipped by 10 bases and J by 2 bases; unmatched bases: 3. CDR3 region: CATSGGNTGELFF. CDR3 bases: TGTGCCACCTCAGGGGGCAACACCGGGGAGCTGTTTTTT.

The chain links TRBV7-3 to TRBJ1-1; TRBD1 agrees at 7 bases. Trimming cost V 4 bases and J 2 bases; bases outside gene matches: 4. The CDR3 sequence is 14 residues long. Germline V gives CDR1 SGHTA, CDR2 FQGTGA. For the CDR3, the DNA is TGTGCCAGCAGCTCGGACAGGACCAACACTGAAGCTTTCTTT. Its translation is CASSSDRTNTEAFF.

V gene TRBV6-5 combines with J gene TRBJ1-2, with TRBD1 as a possible D gene (5 bases). Looked up from germline, CDR1 is MNHEY and CDR2 is SVGAGI. This CDR3 comprises 13 residues. Trimming took off 10 bases at V and 2 bases at J, with 14 bases between the two ends. CDR3 DNA: TGTGCCACCCGAGGGGCCAGAAACTATGGCTACACCTTC. Translated, it gives CATRGARNYGYTF.

This chain links TRBV7-6 with TRBJ2-1; 10 positions agree with TRBD2. J lost 3 bases, V lost 1 base, and 3 bases had no gene match. CDR3 length: 16 residues. Germline loops: CDR1 SGHVS, CDR2 FNYEAQ. As DNA, the CDR3 is TGTGCCAGCAGCTTAGAAGGACTAGCGGTCTACAATGAGCAGTTCTTC. It yields the protein CASSLEGLAVYNEQFF.

The genes are TRBV5-1 and TRBJ2-1; 7 nucleotides align to TRBD2. Germline V gives CDR1 SGHRS, CDR2 YFSETQ. J lost 13 bases, V lost 4 bases, and 14 bases had no gene match. CDR3 size: 14 residues. CDR3: CASSPRLQAGIQFF. The CDR3 DNA follows: TGCGCCAGCAGCCCGCGACTTCAAGCGGGGATACAGTTCTTC.

This rearrangement joins TRBV5-1 to TRBJ2-3; the match to TRBD1 covers 7 bases. CDR1 and CDR2 from the germline V gene are SGHRS and YFSETQ. The CDR3 is 13 residues long. V dropped 6 bases and J dropped 2; count of bases not matched to a gene: 3. CDR3 residues: CASKGQYTDTQYF. In nucleotides, the CDR3 is TGCGCCAGCAAGGGACAGTACACAGATACGCAGTATTTT.

CDR3 loop: CASLAGNEQFF. CDR3 sequence (DNA): TGTGCCAGTTTAGCGGGGAATGAGCAGTTCTTC. The chain employs TRBV6-5 and TRBJ2-1, with 8 bases fitting TRBD2. The V gene end was trimmed by 9 bases and the J gene end by 7 bases; junction bases not matched to a gene: 2. The V gene's germline CDR1 is MNHEY and CDR2 SVGAGI. The CDR3 loop spans 11 amino acids.

This rearrangement joins TRBV7-2 to TRBJ2-7, with 8 bases lining up with TRBD2. This CDR3 is 14 amino acids long. Germline V gene lookup returns CDR1 SGHTA and CDR2 FQGNSA. The junction had 5 bases not matched to a gene; V was cut back by 2 bases and J by 5 bases. The CDR3 DNA reads as TGTGCCAGCAGCTTAAAAGCGGGAGACCACGAGCAGTACTTC. This codes for CASSLKAGDHEQYF.

The chain employs TRBV11-2 and TRBJ1-3; no firm D call. V dropped 1 base and J dropped 4 bases, with 8 bases sitting between them. CDR1 and CDR2 from the germline V gene are SGHAT and FQNNGV. This CDR3 has 14 amino acids. Here the CDR3 DNA reads TGTGCCAGCAGCTTAGCAGGAGACGGAAACACCATATATTTT. This codes for CASSLAGDGNTIYF.

The gene calls are TRBV19 and TRBJ2-3; 10 bases agree with TRBD1. CDR3 length: 15 amino acids. Losses at the gene ends were 7 bases for V and 4 bases for J; bases not matched to a gene: 8. CDR1 is LNHDA, CDR2 SQIVND, per germline (reference sequence). In nucleotides, the CDR3 is TGTGCCAGTACGCCCGGACAGGGGGAATCAGATACGCAGTATTTT. The encoded protein is CASTPGQGESDTQYF.

The chain has TRBV7-9 and TRBJ1-1; 9 positions agree with TRBD1. Germline values: CDR1 SEHNR, CDR2 FQNEAQ (reference sequence). V gave up 5 bases and J gave up 3 bases; unmatched junction bases: 10. The CDR3 contains 16 residues. The CDR3 sequence: CASSPYRGRGDTEAFF. The CDR3 nucleotides are TGTGCCAGCAGCCCGTACAGGGGGCGCGGGGACACTGAAGCTTTCTTT.

The rearrangement links TRBV28 to TRBJ1-2, with a tentative D call TRBD1 (6 bases). Trimming removed 0 bases at V and 7 bases at J, with 15 bases between. This CDR3 has 15 residues. Germline values: CDR1 MDHEN, CDR2 SYDVKM. The CDR3 here is CASSLWGAFEGGYTF. CDR3 coding DNA: TGTGCCAGCAGTTTATGGGGGGCTTTCGAAGGTGGCTACACCTTC.